This paragraph covers one TCR beta chain sequence. The sample comes from a study of T cell changes during pregnancy in multiple sclerosis. Libraries were prepared by immunoSEQ multiplex PCR; TCRdb keeps only in-frame clonotypes and omits some of them. The repertoire holds 95,000 to 110,000 clones, with around nine tenths as singletons. This CDR3 is built from 17 residues. Per the germline V gene, CDR1 is SGHRS and CDR2 is YFSETQ. The V gene end was trimmed by 4 bases and the J gene end by 4 bases; junction bases not matched to a gene: 11. This receptor was taken from a female donor with multiple sclerosis, enrolled in a pregnancy study. The chain is built from TRBV5-1 and TRBJ2-2; 9 nucleotides line up with TRBD1. The sequenced sample was peripheral blood, obtained after pregnancy. CDR3 DNA sequence: TGCGCCAGCAGCCCAACCCCGGGACAGGGTACCACCGGGGAGCTGTTTTTT. Amino acids: CASSPTPGQGTTGELFF.